The clone carrying this T cell receptor (beta chain) has just a few counts. Antigen unknown. This sample was included in a study of T-cell reconstitution after alpha-beta-depleted transplantation in children. The CDR3 runs 16 residues. Per the germline V gene, CDR1 is SGHKS and CDR2 is YYEKEE (reference sequence). V was pared by 4 bases and J by 2 bases, with 13 bases between. Study results and caveats: T-cell counts and diversity at one year following transplant were attributed mainly to newly produced T cells. The study reportedly traced alpha-beta T cells about two months after transplant to several hundred expanded graft clones. It was surviving recipient T cells and thymic progenitors that gave some patients high TCRbeta diversity at day 60.

Library preparation (for TCRbeta) was performed with unique molecular identifiers. TCRdb re-analysed the PCR reads in MiXCR, keeping a single row per CDR3 protein. The repertoire has 330,000 or so distinct CDR3 sequences, less than 9.5% of them found once; the top ten carry over 7.5%. V is TRBV5-5 and J is TRBJ1-6; D unclear. This TCR derives from a female patient aged 2-10 years who had a stem cell transplant for Fanconi anemia, so the T cells may come from the graft donor. The input for sequencing was peripheral blood, taken 360 days after TCRalphabeta/CD19-depleted stem cell transplant. In DNA, the CDR3 is TGTGCCAGCAGCCTATCTCTTAGCCCCTATAATTCACCCCTCCACTTT. Protein sequence: CASSLSLSPYNSPLHF.